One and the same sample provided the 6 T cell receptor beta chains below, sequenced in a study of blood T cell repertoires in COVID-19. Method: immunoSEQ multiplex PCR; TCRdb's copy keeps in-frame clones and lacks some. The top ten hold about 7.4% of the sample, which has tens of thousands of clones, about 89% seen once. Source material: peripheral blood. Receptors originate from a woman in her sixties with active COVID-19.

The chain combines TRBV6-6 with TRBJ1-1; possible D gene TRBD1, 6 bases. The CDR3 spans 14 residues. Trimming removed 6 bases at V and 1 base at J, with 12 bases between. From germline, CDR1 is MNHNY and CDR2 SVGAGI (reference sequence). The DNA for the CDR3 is TGTGCCAGCAGAGCGGGGGGGCCGAACACTGAAGCTTTCTTT. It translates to CASRAGGPNTEAFF.

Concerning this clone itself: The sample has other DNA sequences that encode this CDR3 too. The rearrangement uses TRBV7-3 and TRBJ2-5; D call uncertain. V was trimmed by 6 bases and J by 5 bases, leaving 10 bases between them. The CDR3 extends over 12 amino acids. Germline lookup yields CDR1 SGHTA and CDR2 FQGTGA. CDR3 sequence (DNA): TGTGCCAGCAGTCCAGACGGGGAGACCCAGTACTTC. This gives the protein CASSPDGETQYF.

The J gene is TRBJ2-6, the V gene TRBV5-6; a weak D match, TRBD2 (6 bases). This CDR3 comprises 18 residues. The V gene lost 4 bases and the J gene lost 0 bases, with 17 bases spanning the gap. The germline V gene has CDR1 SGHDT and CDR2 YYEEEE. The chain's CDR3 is CASSLRGPLASGANVLTF. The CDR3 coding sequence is TGTGCCAGCAGCCTGCGGGGCCCTTTGGCCTCTGGGGCCAACGTCCTGACTTTC.

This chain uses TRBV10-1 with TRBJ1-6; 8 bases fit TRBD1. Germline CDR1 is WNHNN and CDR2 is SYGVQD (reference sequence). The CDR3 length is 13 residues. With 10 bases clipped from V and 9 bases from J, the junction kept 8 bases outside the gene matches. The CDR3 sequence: CAKKDRDASPLHF. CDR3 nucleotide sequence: TGCGCCAAGAAGGACAGGGATGCTTCACCCCTCCACTTT.

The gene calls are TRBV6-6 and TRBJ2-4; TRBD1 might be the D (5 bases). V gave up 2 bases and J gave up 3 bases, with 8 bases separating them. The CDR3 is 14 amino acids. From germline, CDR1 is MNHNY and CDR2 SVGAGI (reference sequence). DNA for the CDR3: TGTGCCAGCAGTTACGGTGACAGCAAAAACATTCAGTACTTC. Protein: CASSYGDSKNIQYF.

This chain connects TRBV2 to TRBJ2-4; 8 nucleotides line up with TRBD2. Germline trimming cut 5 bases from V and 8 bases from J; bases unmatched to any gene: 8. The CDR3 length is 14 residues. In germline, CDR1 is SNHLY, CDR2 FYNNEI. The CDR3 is CASSSGGLLDIQYF. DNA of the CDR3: TGTGCCAGCAGTTCGGGGGGGCTGTTGGACATTCAGTACTTC. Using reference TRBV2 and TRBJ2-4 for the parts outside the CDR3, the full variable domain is EPEVTQTPSHQVTQMGQEVILRCVPISNHLYFYWYRQILGQKVEFLVSFYNNEISEKSEIFDDQFSVERPDGSNFTLKIRSTKLEDSAMYFCASSSGGLLDIQYFGAGTRLSVL.